Listed here are 7 T cell receptor beta chains from one sample, sequenced in a study of blood T cell repertoires in COVID-19. Assay: immunoSEQ multiplex PCR; the TCRdb copy retains only in-frame clones and omits some. This sample yields roughly 70,000 clones, of which 90% are seen a single time; approximately 6.8% belongs to the top ten. Input material: peripheral blood. The receptors originated from a woman older than 75 with active COVID-19.

The chain couples TRBV27 to TRBJ1-5, with D unresolved. CDR3 length equals 12 residues. The V and J ends lost 7 bases and 11 bases respectively, with 15 bases between them. Per germline, CDR1 MNHEY and CDR2 SMNVEV (reference sequence). The CDR3 here is CASTGSGGTQHF. CDR3 bases: TGTGCCAGCACTGGCAGCGGAGGGACCCAGCATTTT.

The V gene is TRBV4-1, the J gene TRBJ2-5; D is undetermined. Germline V gene lookup returns CDR1 MGHRA and CDR2 YSYEKL. Trimming removed 2 bases at V and 5 bases at J, with 9 bases between. The CDR3 has 13 amino acids. The CDR3 region has the DNA TGCGCCAGCAGCCAACTACGGTGGGAGACCCAGTACTTC. Translation: CASSQLRWETQYF.

The rearrangement joins TRBV11-3 to TRBJ2-1; 10 bases are shared with TRBD2. Per the germline V gene, CDR1 is SGHNT and CDR2 is YENEEA. The V segment lost 5 bases and the J segment 6 bases; nucleotides outside the gene matches: 7. CDR3 length equals 15 residues. The CDR3 DNA sequence: TGTGCCAGCAGCCTACGGACTAGCGGTGGCAATGAGCAGTTCTTC. It specifies CASSLRTSGGNEQFF.

This chain connects TRBV18 to TRBJ1-2, with TRBD1 as a possible D gene (5 bases). CDR3 length equals 16 residues. Germline V CDR1 and CDR2: KGHSH, LQKENI. V lost 3 bases and J 1 base, leaving 15 bases between the germline ends. The DNA of the CDR3 is TGTGCCAGCTCACCGGCACAGGCGGCATATAACTATGGCTACACCTTC. Translating it yields CASSPAQAAYNYGYTF.

The chain combines TRBV5-1 with TRBJ2-3; 7 nucleotides line up with TRBD1. The junction had 3 bases not matched to a gene; V was cut back by 0 bases and J by 5 bases. This CDR3 comprises 14 residues. CDR1 is SGHRS, CDR2 YFSETQ, per germline. The CDR3 region is CASSLDDRVDTQYF. The CDR3 coding sequence is TGCGCCAGCAGCTTGGACGACAGGGTAGATACGCAGTATTTT.

This rearrangement joins TRBV23-1 to TRBJ2-3; 11 nucleotides match TRBD2. TRBV23-1 is reported as an ORF; its role is uncertain. The CDR3 is 16 amino acids. Trimming removed 1 base from V and 0 bases from J; junction bases left unmatched: 0. In DNA, the CDR3 is TGCGCCAGCAGTCAATGGACTAGCGGGAGCACAGATACGCAGTATTTT. Amino acid sequence: CASSQWTSGSTDTQYF.

This clone appeared a single time. The J gene is TRBJ1-5, the V gene TRBV19; TRBD1 matches at 8 bases. The CDR3 covers 15 residues. The V gene end was trimmed by 6 bases and the J gene end by 4 bases; junction bases not matched to a gene: 8. Germline assignment: CDR1 LNHDA and CDR2 SQIVND (reference sequence). The CDR3 bases are TGTGCCAGTAGCAAAGGGACAGGTAATAATCAGCCCCAGCATTTT. This translates into CASSKGTGNNQPQHF.